This paragraph reports one TCR beta chain. The data stem from a study of cytomegalovirus exposure and HLA in healthy donors. PCR used 60 Vbeta primers and 13 Jbeta primers. Only in-frame clones appear in the TCRdb table, and some are missing; sequencing was by immunoSEQ multiplex PCR. The repertoire holds 250,000 to 350,000 clones, with 86% as singletons. Trimming at V came to 5 bases and at J to 1 base, leaving 10 bases not matched to a gene. The CDR3 loop spans 16 amino acids. Per germline, CDR1 MNHEY and CDR2 SMNVEV (reference sequence). Sequencing was performed on PBMCs. The rearrangement links TRBV27 to TRBJ2-5, with 7 nucleotides matching TRBD2. This receptor was identified in a man aged 40-49 years in good health and CMV-seropositive. CDR3 loop: CASSAILAGFQETQYF. The CDR3 region has the DNA TGTGCCAGCAGTGCAATCTTAGCGGGCTTCCAAGAGACCCAGTACTTC.